The T cell receptor beta chain described here comes from a study of T cells in Graves' hyperthyroidism and ophthalmopathy. The CDR3 regions of TCR beta were amplified from RNA transcripts. Carried out on the TCR CDR3, a first-round RT-PCR used the HTBI primer set. One entry per CDR3 protein, called by TCRdb with MiXCR from the multiplex PCR reads. Of some 600,000 distinct CDR3 sequences listed, approximately 15% are singletons. Germline V gene data show CDR1 as SGHTA and CDR2 as FQGNSA. V was shortened by 5 bases and J by 0 bases, with 11 bases between the two germline ends. This CDR3 is 15 amino acids long. This clonotype was observed at least ten times.

The receptor comes from a woman younger than 45 with Graves' hyperthyroidism that later progressed to Graves' ophthalmopathy. Material: blood. This sequence joins TRBV7-2 and TRBJ2-1, with D perhaps TRBD2 (5 bases). CDR3 DNA: TGTGCCAGCAGCCCCGACTACCTCTCCTACAATGAGCAGTTCTTC. Its protein product is CASSPDYLSYNEQFF.